These 15 T cell receptor beta chains were all obtained from the same sample, sequenced in a study of shared clonotypes between healthy human individuals. Clones were sequenced by immunoSEQ multiplex PCR, and TCRdb holds only the in-frame ones, with some missing. The table includes more than 400,000 clones, approximately 95% detected once. Specimen: naive CD4+ T cells sorted from blood. The subset was: CD45RA+ positively selected. All receptors come from a woman aged 30 to 39 in good health.

This clone was counted once. Sequence at one end of the junction differs from germline and may be a read error. The genes are TRBV6-6 and TRBJ1-1; unclear D gene. This CDR3 contains 13 residues. Germline CDR1 MNHNY, CDR2 SVGAGI (reference sequence). The CDR3 loop reads CTSQDPPNTEAFF. The CDR3 nucleotides read TGTACCAGCCAAGACCCCCCGAACACTGAAGCTTTCTTT.

The rearrangement links TRBV18 to TRBJ2-2, with TRBD1 as a possible D gene (5 bases). CDR3 length: 16 residues. Deletions cut 0 bases from V and 1 base from J, with 9 bases between. Germline V gene sequence: CDR1 KGHSH, CDR2 LQKENI. CDR3 region: CASSPPAQGNTGELFF. The CDR3 bases are TGTGCCAGCTCACCACCCGCCCAGGGGAACACCGGGGAGCTGTTTTTT.

This chain links TRBV29-1 with TRBJ2-7, with D possibly being TRBD1 (5 bases). The CDR3 length is 12 residues. The V end was cut by 4 bases, the J end by 4 bases, with 11 bases between. CDR1 and CDR2 from the germline V gene are SQVTM and ANQGSEA. The CDR3 nucleotides read TGCAGCGTTGGGGCCCAGGGTTACGAGCAGTACTTC. It translates to CSVGAQGYEQYF.

The chain uses TRBV5-8 and TRBJ1-4; 8 bases agree with TRBD1. Germline V gene data show CDR1 as SGHTS and CDR2 as YDEGEE. V lost 3 bases, J lost 5 bases, and 12 bases stayed unmatched. The CDR3 contains 17 residues. The CDR3 protein is CASSSPPWTGKNEKLFF. The CDR3 DNA is TGTGCCAGCAGCTCTCCCCCATGGACAGGGAAGAATGAAAAACTGTTTTTT. Full variable domain (rest looked up from reference TRBV5-8 and TRBJ1-4): EAGVTQSPTHLIKTRGQQATLRCSPISGHTSVYWYQQALGLGLQFLLWYDEGEERNRGNFPPRFSGRQFPNYSSELNVNALELEDSALYLCASSSPPWTGKNEKLFFGSGTQLSVL.

The chain carries TRBV7-8 and TRBJ2-1; D unresolved. The CDR3 runs 15 residues. V lost 6 bases and J 0 bases, leaving 12 bases between the germline ends. The germline V gene has CDR1 SGHVS and CDR2 FQNEAQ. CDR3 region: CASRDPKSSYNEQFF. In DNA form, the CDR3 reads TGTGCCAGCAGGGACCCGAAATCCTCCTACAATGAGCAGTTCTTC.

The chain uses TRBV25-1 and TRBJ2-5; no reliable D call. Trimming pared 4 bases from V and 2 bases from J, leaving 5 bases between. The CDR3 runs 12 residues. Germline lookup yields CDR1 MGHDK and CDR2 SYGVNS. CDR3 sequence: CASSAGQETQYF. The DNA for the CDR3 is TGTGCCAGCAGTGCCGGTCAAGAGACCCAGTACTTC.

The table lists this clone with a count of one. This chain joins TRBV5-1 and TRBJ2-5; 8 bases match TRBD1. The junction had 13 bases not matched to a gene; V was cut back by 4 bases and J by 5 bases. In germline, CDR1 is SGHRS, CDR2 YFSETQ. This CDR3 has 16 amino acids. The CDR3 here is CASSAGQGLGRETQYF. The CDR3 DNA is TGCGCCAGCAGCGCCGGACAGGGTTTGGGTCGGGAGACCCAGTACTTC.

The rearrangement links TRBV10-3 to TRBJ2-1; possibly TRBD2 for D (6 bases). Trimming removed 8 bases at V and 5 bases at J, with 16 bases between. This CDR3 has 14 residues. Germline V gives CDR1 ENHRY, CDR2 SYGVKD. The chain's CDR3 is CAISAVSGDNEQFF. The CDR3 nucleotides are TGTGCCATCTCGGCGGTCTCGGGGGACAATGAGCAGTTCTTC.

The chain links TRBV2 to TRBJ2-7; D is undetermined. CDR1 SNHLY and CDR2 FYNNEI come from the germline V gene. The CDR3 length is 14 residues. Trimming stripped 4 bases from V and 0 bases from J, with 10 bases between. DNA for the CDR3: TGTGCCAGCAGTGGCTGGAATTACTCCTACGAGCAGTACTTC. Protein product: CASSGWNYSYEQYF.

The chain links TRBV6-1 to TRBJ1-1; D is ambiguous. From germline, CDR1 is MNHNS and CDR2 SASEGT. This CDR3 is 14 amino acids long. Between the trimmed V and J ends, which lost 6 bases and 2 bases, there was a span of 13 bases. The CDR3 region has the DNA TGTGCCAGCAGGGGGTTTATCCAAAACACTGAAGCTTTCTTT. Its translation: CASRGFIQNTEAFF.

The J gene is TRBJ1-4, the V gene TRBV18; D is ambiguous. V dropped 0 bases and J dropped 8 bases, with 7 bases sitting between them. The CDR3 contains 13 residues. Germline V gene lookup returns CDR1 KGHSH and CDR2 LQKENI. The CDR3 DNA reads TGTGCCAGCTCACCACCTTCGGTAGAAAAACTGTTTTTT. It is translated as CASSPPSVEKLFF.

This chain connects TRBV6-1 to TRBJ2-7; TRBD1 might be the D (6 bases). Looked up from germline, CDR1 is MNHNS and CDR2 is SASEGT. The V gene lost 6 bases and the J gene lost 5 bases, with 17 bases spanning the gap. There are 14 residues in the CDR3. DNA of the CDR3: TGTGCCAGCAGCGAAACAGGGATAGTCAACGAGCAGTACTTC. Its protein product is CASSETGIVNEQYF.

This clone has a single count. The rearrangement uses TRBV18 and TRBJ1-1; D not certain. The V gene's germline CDR1 is KGHSH and CDR2 LQKENI. The CDR3 has 14 amino acids. V lost 3 bases and J lost 0, with 8 bases in between. CDR3 DNA: TGTGCCAGCTCACCCGCGGCCATGAACACTGAAGCTTTCTTT. The encoded protein is CASSPAAMNTEAFF.

The chain employs TRBV28 and TRBJ2-1, with a possible D match to TRBD2 (5 bases). Germline CDR1 and CDR2: MDHEN and SYDVKM. The CDR3 sequence is 15 residues long. Trimming shortened V by 6 bases and J by 1 base, and 13 bases separated the two germline ends. CDR3 nucleotide sequence: TGTGCCAGCAGCCGCTTAGCGAAGTCCTACAATGAGCAGTTCTTC. It translates to CASSRLAKSYNEQFF.

V usage is TRBV28 and J usage is TRBJ1-2; D is uncertain. The CDR3 totals 14 residues. Germline V CDR1 and CDR2: MDHEN, SYDVKM. The ends were cut back, 2 bases at V and 5 bases at J, with 12 bases in the middle. The CDR3 bases are TGTGCCAGCAGTTTAGGAGGGCGAAATTATGGCTACACCTTC. Residues: CASSLGGRNYGYTF.